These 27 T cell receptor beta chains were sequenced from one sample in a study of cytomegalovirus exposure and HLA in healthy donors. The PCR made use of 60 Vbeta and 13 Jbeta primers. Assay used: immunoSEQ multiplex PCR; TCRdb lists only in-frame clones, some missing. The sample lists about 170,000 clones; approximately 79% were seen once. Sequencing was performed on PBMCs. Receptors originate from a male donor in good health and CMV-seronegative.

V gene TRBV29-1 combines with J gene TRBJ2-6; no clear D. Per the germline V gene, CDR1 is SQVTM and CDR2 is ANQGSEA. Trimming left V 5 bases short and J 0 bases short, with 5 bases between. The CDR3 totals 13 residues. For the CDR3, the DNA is TGCAGCGTTACTATCTCTGGGGCCAACGTCCTGACTTTC. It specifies CSVTISGANVLTF. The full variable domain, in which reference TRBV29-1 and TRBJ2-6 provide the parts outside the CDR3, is SAVISQKPSRDICQRGTSLTIQCQVDSQVTMMFWYRQQPGQSLTLIATANQGSEATYESGFVIDKFPISRPNLTFSTLTVSNMSPEDSSIYLCSVTISGANVLTFGAGSRLTVL.

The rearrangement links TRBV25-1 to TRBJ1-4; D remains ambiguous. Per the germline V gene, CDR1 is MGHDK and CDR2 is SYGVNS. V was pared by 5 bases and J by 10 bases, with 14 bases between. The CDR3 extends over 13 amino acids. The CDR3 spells CASSNRNAGKLFF. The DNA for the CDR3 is TGTGCCAGCAGTAACAGAAACGCGGGAAAACTGTTTTTT.

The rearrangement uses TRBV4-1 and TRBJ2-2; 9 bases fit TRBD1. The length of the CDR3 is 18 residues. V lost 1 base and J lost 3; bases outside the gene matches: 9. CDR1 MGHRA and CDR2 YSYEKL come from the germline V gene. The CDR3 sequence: CASSQAYRGLTHTGELFF. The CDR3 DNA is TGCGCCAGCAGCCAAGCTTACAGGGGGCTCACCCACACCGGGGAGCTGTTTTTT.

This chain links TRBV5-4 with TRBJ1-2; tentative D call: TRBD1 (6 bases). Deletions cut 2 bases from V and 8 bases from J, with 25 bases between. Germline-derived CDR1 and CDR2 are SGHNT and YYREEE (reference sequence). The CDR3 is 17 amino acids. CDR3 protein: CASSLGWGQPTPRGYTF. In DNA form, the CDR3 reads TGTGCCAGCAGCTTAGGTTGGGGACAACCGACCCCTCGGGGCTACACCTTC.

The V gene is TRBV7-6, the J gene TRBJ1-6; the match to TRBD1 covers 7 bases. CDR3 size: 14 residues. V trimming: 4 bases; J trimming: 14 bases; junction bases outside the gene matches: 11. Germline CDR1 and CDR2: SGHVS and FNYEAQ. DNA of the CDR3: TGTGCCAGCAGCTCCCGGACAGGAGGATGGACCCTCCACTTT. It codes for CASSSRTGGWTLHF.

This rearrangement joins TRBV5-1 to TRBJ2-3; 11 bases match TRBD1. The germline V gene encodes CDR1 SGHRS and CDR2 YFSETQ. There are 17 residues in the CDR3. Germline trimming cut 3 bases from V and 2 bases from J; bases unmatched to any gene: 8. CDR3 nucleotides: TGCGCCAGCAGCTCCATGGACAGGGGGCTCATCACAGATACGCAGTATTTT. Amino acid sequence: CASSSMDRGLITDTQYF.

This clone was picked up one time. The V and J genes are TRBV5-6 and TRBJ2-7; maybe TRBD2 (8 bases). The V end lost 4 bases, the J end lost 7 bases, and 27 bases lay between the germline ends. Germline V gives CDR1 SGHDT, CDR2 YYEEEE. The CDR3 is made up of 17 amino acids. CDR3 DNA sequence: TGTGCCAGCAGCGCCGGGAGGGGGCGTTCGTTTATTTTGGAGCAGTACTTC. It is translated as CASSAGRGRSFILEQYF.

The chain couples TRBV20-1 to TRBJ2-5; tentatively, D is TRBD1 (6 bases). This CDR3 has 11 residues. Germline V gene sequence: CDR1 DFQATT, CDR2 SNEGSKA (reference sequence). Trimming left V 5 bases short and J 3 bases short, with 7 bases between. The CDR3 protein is CSAPGEETQYF. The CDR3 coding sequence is TGCAGTGCTCCAGGGGAAGAGACCCAGTACTTC.

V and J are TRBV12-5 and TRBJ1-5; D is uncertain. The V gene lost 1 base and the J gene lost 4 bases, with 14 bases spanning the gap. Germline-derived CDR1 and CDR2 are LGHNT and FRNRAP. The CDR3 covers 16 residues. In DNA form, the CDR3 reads TGTGCTAGTGGTTTGGCCCTTGGACTGCGTAATCAGCCCCAGCATTTT. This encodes CASGLALGLRNQPQHF.

CDR3 nucleotides: TGCAGTGCTTCCGTGGATACGCAGTATTTT. It yields the protein CSASVDTQYF. The V gene is TRBV20-1, the J gene TRBJ2-3; D not resolved. Trimming took off 5 bases at V and 6 bases at J, with 6 bases between the two ends. The CDR3 totals 10 residues. The germline V gene has CDR1 DFQATT and CDR2 SNEGSKA (reference sequence).

This chain's CDR3 is CASSPTLQGRKDGYTF. DNA of the CDR3: TGTGCCAGCAGCCCAACCCTACAGGGACGTAAGGATGGCTACACCTTC. This chain joins TRBV7-9 and TRBJ1-2; a possible D gene is TRBD1 (6 bases). The CDR3 has 16 amino acids. Trimming took 5 bases from V and 6 from J, leaving 22 bases between them. Germline V gives CDR1 SEHNR, CDR2 FQNEAQ (reference sequence).

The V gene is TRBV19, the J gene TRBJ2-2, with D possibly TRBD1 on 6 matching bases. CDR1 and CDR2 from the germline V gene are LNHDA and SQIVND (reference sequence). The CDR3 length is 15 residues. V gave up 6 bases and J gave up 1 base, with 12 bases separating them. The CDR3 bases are TGTGCCAGTAGCCCGGGACAACTGAACACCGGGGAGCTGTTTTTT. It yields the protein CASSPGQLNTGELFF.

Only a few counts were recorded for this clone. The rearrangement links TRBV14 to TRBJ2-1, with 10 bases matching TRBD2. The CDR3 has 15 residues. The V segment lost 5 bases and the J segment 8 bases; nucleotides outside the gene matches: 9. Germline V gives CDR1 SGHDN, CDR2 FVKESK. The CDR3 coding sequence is TGTGCCAGCAGCATTCAGCGGGGGGGCATCGATGAGCAGTTCTTC. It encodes CASSIQRGGIDEQFF. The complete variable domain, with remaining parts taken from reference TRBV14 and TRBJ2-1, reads EAGVTQFPSHSVIEKGQTVTLRCDPISGHDNLYWYRRVMGKEIKFLLHFVKESKQDESGMPNNRFLAERTGGTYSTLKVQPAELEDSGVYFCASSIQRGGIDEQFFGPGTRLTVL.

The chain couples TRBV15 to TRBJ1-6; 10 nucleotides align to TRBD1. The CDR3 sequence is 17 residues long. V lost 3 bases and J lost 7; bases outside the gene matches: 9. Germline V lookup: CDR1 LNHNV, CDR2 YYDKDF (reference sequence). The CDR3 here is CATSRKTGGEGNSPLHF. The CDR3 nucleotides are TGTGCCACCAGCAGGAAGACAGGGGGCGAGGGAAATTCACCCCTCCACTTT.

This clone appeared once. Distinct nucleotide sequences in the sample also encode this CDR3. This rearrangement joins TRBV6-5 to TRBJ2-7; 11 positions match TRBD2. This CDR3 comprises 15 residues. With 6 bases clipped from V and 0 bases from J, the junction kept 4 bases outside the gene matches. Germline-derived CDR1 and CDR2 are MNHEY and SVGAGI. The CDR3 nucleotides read TGTGCCAGCAGATTAGCGGGAGGGTCCTCCTACGAGCAGTACTTC. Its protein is CASRLAGGSSYEQYF.

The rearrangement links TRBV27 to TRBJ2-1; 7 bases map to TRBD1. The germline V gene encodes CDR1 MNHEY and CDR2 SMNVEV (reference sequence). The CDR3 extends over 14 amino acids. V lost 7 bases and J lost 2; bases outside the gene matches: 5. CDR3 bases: TGTGCCAGCAACCGACAGGGCCCCTACAATGAGCAGTTCTTC. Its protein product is CASNRQGPYNEQFF.

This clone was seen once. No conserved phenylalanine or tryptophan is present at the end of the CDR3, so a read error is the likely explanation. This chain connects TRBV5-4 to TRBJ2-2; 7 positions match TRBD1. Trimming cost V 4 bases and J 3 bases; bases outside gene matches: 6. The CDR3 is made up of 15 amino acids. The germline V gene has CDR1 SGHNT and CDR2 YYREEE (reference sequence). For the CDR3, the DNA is TGTGCCAGCAGCCTGCGACAGGGTTACACCGGGGAGCTGTTTTCT. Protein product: CASSLRQGYTGELFS.

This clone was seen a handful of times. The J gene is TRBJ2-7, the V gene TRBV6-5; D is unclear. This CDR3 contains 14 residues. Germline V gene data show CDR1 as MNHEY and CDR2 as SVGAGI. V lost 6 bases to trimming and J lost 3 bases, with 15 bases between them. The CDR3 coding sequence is TGTGCCAGCAGCCCTACGATAAGTGACTACGAGCAGTACTTC. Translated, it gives CASSPTISDYEQYF.

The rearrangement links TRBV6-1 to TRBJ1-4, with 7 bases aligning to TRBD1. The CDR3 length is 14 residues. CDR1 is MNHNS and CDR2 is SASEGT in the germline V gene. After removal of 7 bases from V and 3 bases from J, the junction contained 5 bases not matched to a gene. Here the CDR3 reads CASTYRGSNEKLFF. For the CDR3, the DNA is TGTGCCAGCACTTACAGGGGATCTAATGAAAAACTGTTTTTT.

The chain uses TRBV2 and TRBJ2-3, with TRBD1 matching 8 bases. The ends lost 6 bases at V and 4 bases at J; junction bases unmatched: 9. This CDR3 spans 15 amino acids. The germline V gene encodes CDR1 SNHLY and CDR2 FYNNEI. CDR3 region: CASRADRGRSDTQYF. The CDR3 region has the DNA TGTGCCAGCAGGGCTGACAGGGGCAGATCAGATACGCAGTATTTT.

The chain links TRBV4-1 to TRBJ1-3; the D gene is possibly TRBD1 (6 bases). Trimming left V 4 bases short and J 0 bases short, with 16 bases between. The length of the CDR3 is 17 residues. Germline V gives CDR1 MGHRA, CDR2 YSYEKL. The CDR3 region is CASSLAQGTPSGNTIYF. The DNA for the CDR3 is TGCGCCAGCAGCCTCGCGCAGGGGACACCCTCTGGAAACACCATATATTTT.

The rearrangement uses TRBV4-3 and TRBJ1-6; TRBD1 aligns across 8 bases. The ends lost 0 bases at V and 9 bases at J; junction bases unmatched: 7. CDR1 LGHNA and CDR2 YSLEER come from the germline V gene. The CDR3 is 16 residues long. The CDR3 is CASSQEGTGDLSPLHF. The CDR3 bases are TGCGCCAGCAGCCAAGAGGGGACAGGAGACCTTTCACCCCTCCACTTT.

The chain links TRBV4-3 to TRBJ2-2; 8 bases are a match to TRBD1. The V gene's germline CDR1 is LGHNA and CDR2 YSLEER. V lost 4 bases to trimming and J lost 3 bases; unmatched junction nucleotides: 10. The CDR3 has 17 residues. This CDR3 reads CASSRAGRGLDTGELFF. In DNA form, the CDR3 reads TGCGCCAGCAGCCGGGCGGGCAGGGGGCTCGACACCGGGGAGCTGTTTTTT.

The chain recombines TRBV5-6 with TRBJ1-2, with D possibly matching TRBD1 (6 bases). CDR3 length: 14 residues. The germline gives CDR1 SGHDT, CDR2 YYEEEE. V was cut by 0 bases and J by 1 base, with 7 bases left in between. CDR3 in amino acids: CASSLGQDNYGYTF. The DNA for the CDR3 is TGTGCCAGCAGCTTGGGACAGGATAACTATGGCTACACCTTC.

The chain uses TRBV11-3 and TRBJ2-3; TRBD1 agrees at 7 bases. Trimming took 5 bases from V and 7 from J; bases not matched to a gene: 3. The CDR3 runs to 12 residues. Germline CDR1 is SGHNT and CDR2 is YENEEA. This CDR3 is CASSQGQHTQYF. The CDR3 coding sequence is TGTGCCAGCAGCCAGGGACAGCATACGCAGTATTTT.

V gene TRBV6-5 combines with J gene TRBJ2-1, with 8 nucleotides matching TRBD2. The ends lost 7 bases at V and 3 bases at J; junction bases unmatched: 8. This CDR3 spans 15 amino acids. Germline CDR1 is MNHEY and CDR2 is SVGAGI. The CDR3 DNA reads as TGTGCCAGCACTCCCCCCGGGGGGGTCTACAATGAGCAGTTCTTC. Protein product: CASTPPGGVYNEQFF.

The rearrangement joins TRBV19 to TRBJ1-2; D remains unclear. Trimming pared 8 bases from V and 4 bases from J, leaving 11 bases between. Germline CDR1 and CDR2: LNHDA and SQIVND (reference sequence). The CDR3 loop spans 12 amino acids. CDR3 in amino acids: CASEDLSYGYTF. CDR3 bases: TGTGCCAGTGAAGATCTCAGCTATGGCTACACCTTC.